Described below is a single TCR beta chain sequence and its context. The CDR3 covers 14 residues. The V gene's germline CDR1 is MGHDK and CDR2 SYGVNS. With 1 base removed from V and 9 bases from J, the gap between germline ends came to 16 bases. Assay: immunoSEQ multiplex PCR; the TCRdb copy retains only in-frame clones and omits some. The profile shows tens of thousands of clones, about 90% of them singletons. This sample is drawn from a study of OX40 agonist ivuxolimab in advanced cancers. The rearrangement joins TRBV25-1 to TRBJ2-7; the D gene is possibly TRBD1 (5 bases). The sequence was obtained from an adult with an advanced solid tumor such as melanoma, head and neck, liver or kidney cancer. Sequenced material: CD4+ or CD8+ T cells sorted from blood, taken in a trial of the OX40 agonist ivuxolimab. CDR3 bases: TGTGCCAGCAGTGAATCTACAGGACGTGACGGGCAGTACTTC. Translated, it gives CASSESTGRDGQYF.